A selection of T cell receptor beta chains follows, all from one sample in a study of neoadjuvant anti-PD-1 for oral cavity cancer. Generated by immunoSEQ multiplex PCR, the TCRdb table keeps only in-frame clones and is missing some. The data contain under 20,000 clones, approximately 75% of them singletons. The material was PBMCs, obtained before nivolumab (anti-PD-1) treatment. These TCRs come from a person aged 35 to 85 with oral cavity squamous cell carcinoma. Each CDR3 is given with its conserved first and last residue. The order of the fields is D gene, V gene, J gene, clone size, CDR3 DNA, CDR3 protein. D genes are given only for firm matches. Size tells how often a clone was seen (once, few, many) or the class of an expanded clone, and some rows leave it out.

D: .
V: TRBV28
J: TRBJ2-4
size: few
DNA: TGTGCCAGCAGTTTATCGGGAGCCAAAAACATTCAGTACTTC
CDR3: CASSLSGAKNIQYF

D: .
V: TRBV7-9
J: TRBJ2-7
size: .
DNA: TGTGCCAGCAGCTTACTTTGGGGCGAGCAGTACTTC
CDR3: CASSLLWGEQYF

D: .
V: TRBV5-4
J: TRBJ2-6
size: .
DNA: TGTGCCAGCAGACCCGGGGGTACTGGGGCCAACGTCCTGACTTTC
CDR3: CASRPGGTGANVLTF

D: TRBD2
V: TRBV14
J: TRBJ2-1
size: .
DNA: TGTGCCAGCAGCCAAGAGGGACTAGCGGGAGTATTCGGGACCTACAATGAGCAGTTCTTC
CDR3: CASSQEGLAGVFGTYNEQFF

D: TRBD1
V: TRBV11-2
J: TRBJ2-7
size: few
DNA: TGTGCCAGCAGGCGGACAGGGAGCTACGAGCAGTACTTC
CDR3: CASRRTGSYEQYF

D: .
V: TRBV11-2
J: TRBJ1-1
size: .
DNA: TGTGCCAGCAGCTCCTACAGGCAAATGAACACTGAAGCTTTCTTT
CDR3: CASSSYRQMNTEAFF

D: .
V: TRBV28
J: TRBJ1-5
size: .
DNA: TGTGCCAGCAGTCCCTACAGGGCAAGAAATCAGCCCCAGCATTTT
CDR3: CASSPYRARNQPQHF

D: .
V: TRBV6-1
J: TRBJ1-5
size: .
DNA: TGTGCCAGCAGTGTGATGAGGAATAGCAATCAGCCCCAGCATTTT
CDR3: CASSVMRNSNQPQHF

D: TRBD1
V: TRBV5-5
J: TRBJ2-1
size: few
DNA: TGTGCCAGCACCCTCGACAGGGCAAATGAGCAGTTCTTC
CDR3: CASTLDRANEQFF

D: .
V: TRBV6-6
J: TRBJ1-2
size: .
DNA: TGTGCCAGCAGTTACGACGGAGAATATGGCTACACCTTC
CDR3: CASSYDGEYGYTF

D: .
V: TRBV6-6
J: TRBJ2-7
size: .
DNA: TGTGCCAGCACGGGGTCCTACGAGCAGTACTTC
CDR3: CASTGSYEQYF

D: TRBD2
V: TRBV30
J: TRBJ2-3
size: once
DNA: TGTGCCTGGAGTGTACCGGCGGGGGGCACAGATACGCAGTATTTT
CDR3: CAWSVPAGGTDTQYF

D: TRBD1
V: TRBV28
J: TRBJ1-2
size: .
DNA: TGTGCCAGCAGAGGGGGCGCGGGGCTCTTACTCTATGGCTACACCTTC
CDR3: CASRGGAGLLLYGYTF

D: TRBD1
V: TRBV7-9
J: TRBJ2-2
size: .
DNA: TGTGCCAGCAGGGTACGGGACAGGATGCCCAGCCGCAACACCGGGGAGCTGTTTTTT
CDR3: CASRVRDRMPSRNTGELFF

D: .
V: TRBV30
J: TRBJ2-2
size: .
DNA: TGTGCCTGGGCCGAGGACAGCTCGACGGGGGAGCTGTTTTTT
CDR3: CAWAEDSSTGELFF

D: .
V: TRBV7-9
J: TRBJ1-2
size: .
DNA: TGTGCCAGCAGCCCGTTCACAGCTTTGAATGGCTACACCTTC
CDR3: CASSPFTALNGYTF

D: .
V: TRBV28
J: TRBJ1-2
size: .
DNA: TGTGCCAGCAGTCCATCAGGAGGACCTAACTATGGCTACACCTTC
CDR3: CASSPSGGPNYGYTF

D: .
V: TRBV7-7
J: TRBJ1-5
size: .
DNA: TGTGCTAGCAGCAAAGGAGTAGGAACTCATCAGCCCCAGCATTTT
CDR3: CASSKGVGTHQPQHF

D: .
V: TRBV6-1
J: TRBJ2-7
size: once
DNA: TGTGCCAGCAGTGAGAGCGGCGGAAGGAGCTCCTACGAGCAGTACTTC
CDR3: CASSESGGRSSYEQYF

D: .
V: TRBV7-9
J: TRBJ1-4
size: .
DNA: TGTGCCAGCAGCTTAGTTCCCGCAGGGTCAACTAATGAAAAACTGTTTTTT
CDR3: CASSLVPAGSTNEKLFF

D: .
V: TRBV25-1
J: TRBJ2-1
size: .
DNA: TGTGCCAGCAGTGAGAACGGGATTAGTCAGGCTGAGCAGTTCTTC
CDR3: CASSENGISQAEQFF

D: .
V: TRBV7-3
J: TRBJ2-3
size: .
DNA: TGTGCCAGCAGCTTAGCGGGCTCAGATACGCAGTATTTT
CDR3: CASSLAGSDTQYF

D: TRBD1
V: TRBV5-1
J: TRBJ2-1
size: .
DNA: TGCGCCAGGGGCGGGGACAGGGGCAGCAATGAGCAGTTCTTC
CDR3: CARGGDRGSNEQFF

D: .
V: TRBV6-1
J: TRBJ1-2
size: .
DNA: TGTGCCAGCAGTGAAATAGGGGTGGGGAACTATGGCTACACCTTC
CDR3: CASSEIGVGNYGYTF

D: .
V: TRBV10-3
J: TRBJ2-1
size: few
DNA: TGTGCCATCAAGGGATCCGTGGTAGATGAGCAGTTCTTC
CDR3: CAIKGSVVDEQFF

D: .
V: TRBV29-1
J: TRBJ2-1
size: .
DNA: TGCAGCGTCGAACCCCCCGGCGGGTATGAGCAGTTCTTC
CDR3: CSVEPPGGYEQFF

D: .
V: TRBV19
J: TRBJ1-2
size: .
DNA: TGTGCCAGTAGTATCGGGGATGGCTACACCTTC
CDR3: CASSIGDGYTF

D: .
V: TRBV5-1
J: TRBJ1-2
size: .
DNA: TGCGCCAGCAGCTTGGCCAGGTTCGGGACGATTACGAGAGGCTACACCTTC
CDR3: CASSLARFGTITRGYTF

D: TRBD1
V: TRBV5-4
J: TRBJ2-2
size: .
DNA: TGTGCCAGCAGCTTGGATTTGACAGGGGGCACCGGGGAGCTGTTTTTT
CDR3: CASSLDLTGGTGELFF

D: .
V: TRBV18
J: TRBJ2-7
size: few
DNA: TGTGCCAGCTCACCATCGGTCCCTTACGAGCAGTACTTC
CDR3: CASSPSVPYEQYF

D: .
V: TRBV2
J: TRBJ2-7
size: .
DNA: TGTGCCAGCAGTTACGGACATTTTGGTAGGCCTAGCCTAGTAAACTACGAGCAGTACTTC
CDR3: CASSYGHFGRPSLVNYEQYF

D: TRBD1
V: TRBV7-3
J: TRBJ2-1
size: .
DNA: TGTGCCAGCAGTCACGCCGGGACAGGGCGCAATGAGCAGTTCTTC
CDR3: CASSHAGTGRNEQFF

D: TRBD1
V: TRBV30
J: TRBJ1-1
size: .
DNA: TGTGCCTGGAGTGTACCTGGACAGGGTGTAGCTTTCTTT
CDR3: CAWSVPGQGVAFF

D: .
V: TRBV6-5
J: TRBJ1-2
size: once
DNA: TGTGCCAGCAGTTACGGGGCCGATGGCTACACCTTC
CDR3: CASSYGADGYTF

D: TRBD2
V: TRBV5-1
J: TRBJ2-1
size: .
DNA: TGCGCCAGCAGCTTAGGACTAGCGGGAGCCAATGAGCAGTTCTTC
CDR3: CASSLGLAGANEQFF

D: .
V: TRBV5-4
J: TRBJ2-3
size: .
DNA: TGTGCCAGCAGCTTTCCATCACTGGGGGGCCGAGGGGATACGCAGTATTTT
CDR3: CASSFPSLGGRGDTQYF

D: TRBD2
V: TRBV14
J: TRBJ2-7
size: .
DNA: TGTGCCAGCAGCCCGGGAGGATCTGGCTACGGCGAGCAGTACTTC
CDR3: CASSPGGSGYGEQYF

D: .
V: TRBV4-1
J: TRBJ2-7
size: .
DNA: TGCGCCAGCAGCCTTCATGGGAGTTCCTACGAGCAGTACTTC
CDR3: CASSLHGSSYEQYF

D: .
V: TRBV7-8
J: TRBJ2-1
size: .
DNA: TGTGCCAGCAGCCTACGGGAGAGTATAAATGAGCAGTTCTTC
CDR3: CASSLRESINEQFF

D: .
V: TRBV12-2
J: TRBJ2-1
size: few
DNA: TGTGCAAGTCGCTTAGAGGTAGTAGCGGGATTTGGGAATGAGCAGTTCTTC
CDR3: CASRLEVVAGFGNEQFF

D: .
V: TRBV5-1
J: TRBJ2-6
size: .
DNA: TGCGCCAGCAGCCTCTCGACAGTGTCTGGGGCCAACGTCCTGACTTTC
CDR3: CASSLSTVSGANVLTF

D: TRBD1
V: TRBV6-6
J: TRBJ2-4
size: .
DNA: TGTGCCAGCAGTTACTCATTCTCGGGACAGAACATTCAGTACTTC
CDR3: CASSYSFSGQNIQYF

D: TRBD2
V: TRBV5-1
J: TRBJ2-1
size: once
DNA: TGCGCCAGCAGCTTGGGCGGGACTAGCGGGGTGGATGAGCAGTTCTTC
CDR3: CASSLGGTSGVDEQFF